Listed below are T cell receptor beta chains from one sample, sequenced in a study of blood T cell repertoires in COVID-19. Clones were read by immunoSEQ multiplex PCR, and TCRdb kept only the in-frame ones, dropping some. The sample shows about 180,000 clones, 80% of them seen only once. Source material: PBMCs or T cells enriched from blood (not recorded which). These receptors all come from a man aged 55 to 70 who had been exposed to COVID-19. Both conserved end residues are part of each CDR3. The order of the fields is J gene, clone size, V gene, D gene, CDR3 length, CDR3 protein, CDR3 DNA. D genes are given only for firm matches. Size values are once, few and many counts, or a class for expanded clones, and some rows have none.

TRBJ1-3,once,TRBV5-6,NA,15,CASSASGYSGNTIYF,TGTGCCAGCAGCGCCTCAGGCTACTCTGGAAACACCATATATTTT
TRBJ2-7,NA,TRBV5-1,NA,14,CASSLAEGRYEQYF,TGCGCCAGCAGCTTGGCGGAGGGACGCTACGAGCAGTACTTC
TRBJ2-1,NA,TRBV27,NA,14,CASSLGGASREQFF,TGTGCCAGCAGTTTAGGGGGGGCTTCACGTGAGCAGTTCTTC
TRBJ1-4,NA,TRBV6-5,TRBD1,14,CASRRDSSHEKLFF,TGTGCCAGCAGACGGGACAGTTCACATGAAAAACTGTTTTTT
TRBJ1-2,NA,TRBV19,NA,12,CASRYHQGWCTF,TGTGCCAGTAGATACCACCAGGGCTGGTGCACCTTC
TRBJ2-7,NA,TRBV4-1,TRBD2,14,CASSRAEREGEQYF,TGCGCCAGCAGCCGAGCCGAGCGGGAGGGTGAGCAGTACTTC
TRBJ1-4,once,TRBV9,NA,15,CASSVQGLRNEKLFF,TGTGCCAGCAGCGTCCAGGGACTCCGGAACGAAAAACTGTTTTTT
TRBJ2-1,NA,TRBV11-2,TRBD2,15,CASSLGSSGNNEQFF,TGTGCCAGCAGCTTAGGGTCTAGCGGGAACAATGAGCAGTTCTTC
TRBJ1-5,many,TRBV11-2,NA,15,CASSADGGGNQPQHF,TGTGCCAGCAGCGCGGACGGAGGAGGGAATCAGCCCCAGCATTTT
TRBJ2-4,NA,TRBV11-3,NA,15,CASSPDRDSAGIQYF,TGTGCCAGCAGCCCCGACCGGGACAGCGCGGGGATTCAGTACTTC
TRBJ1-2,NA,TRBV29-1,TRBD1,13,CSVDARGEYGYTF,TGCAGCGTTGATGCCAGGGGGGAGTATGGCTACACCTTC
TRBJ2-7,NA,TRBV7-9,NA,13,CASSLTGMDEQYF,TGTGCCAGCAGCTTAACAGGGATGGACGAGCAGTACTTC
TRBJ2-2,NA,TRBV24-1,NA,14,CATSDFGLTGELFF,TGTGCCACCAGTGATTTCGGGTTAACCGGGGAGCTGTTTTTT
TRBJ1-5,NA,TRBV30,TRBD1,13,CAWSNRGAQPQHF,TGTGCCTGGTCTAACAGGGGGGCTCAGCCCCAGCATTTT
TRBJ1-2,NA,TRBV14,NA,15,CASSQEQGANYGYTF,TGTGCCAGCAGCCAAGAACAGGGAGCTAACTATGGCTACACCTTC
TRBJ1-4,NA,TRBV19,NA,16,CASSTPEGRTNEKLFF,TGTGCCAGTAGTACCCCAGAGGGAAGGACTAATGAAAAACTGTTTTTT
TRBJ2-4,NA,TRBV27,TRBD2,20,CASSPYLAGVAGSTKNIQYF,TGTGCCAGCAGTCCCTACCTGGCGGGAGTAGCGGGATCTACCAAAAACATTCAGTACTTC
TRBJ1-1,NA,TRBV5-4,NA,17,CASSPEVSVRTNTEAFF,TGTGCCAGCAGCCCTGAGGTGAGCGTCAGAACAAACACTGAAGCTTTCTTT
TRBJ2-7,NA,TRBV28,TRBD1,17,CASSSTPTGTGGDEQYF,TGTGCCAGCAGTTCTACTCCGACCGGGACAGGAGGGGACGAGCAGTACTTC
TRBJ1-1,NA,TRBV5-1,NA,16,CASSFRLSTVNTEAFF,TGCGCCAGCAGCTTTCGACTTTCGACGGTGAACACTGAAGCTTTCTTT
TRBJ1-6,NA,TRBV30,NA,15,CAWRSGARPNSPLHF,TGTGCCTGGAGGTCTGGGGCCCGGCCCAATTCACCCCTCCACTTT
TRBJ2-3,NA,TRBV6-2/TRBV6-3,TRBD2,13,CAISDSGTDTQYF,TGTGCCATCAGTGATAGCGGGACAGATACGCAGTATTTT
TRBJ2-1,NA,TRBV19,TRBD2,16,CASSIENGRAHNEQFF,TGTGCCAGTAGTATAGAGAACGGGAGGGCCCACAATGAGCAGTTCTTC
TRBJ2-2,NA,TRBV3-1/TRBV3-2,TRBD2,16,CASSRQIAGAGGELFF,TGTGCCAGCAGCCGACAGATAGCGGGAGCGGGCGGGGAGCTGTTTTTT
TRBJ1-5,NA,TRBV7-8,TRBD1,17,CASSPEGGGQGNQPQHF,TGTGCCAGCAGCCCAGAAGGAGGGGGCCAGGGGAATCAGCCCCAGCATTTT
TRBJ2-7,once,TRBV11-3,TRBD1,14,CASSLGHTGDEQYF,TGTGCCAGCAGCCTAGGCCACACAGGGGACGAGCAGTACTTC